Listed here is a single TCR beta chain. Its cognate antigen has yet to be identified. Qualities for individual bases were not recorded, and no much larger clone is one base off. The junction carries 13 bases between V and J, which are trimmed by 7 bases and 1 base respectively. The CDR3 numbers 15 residues from cysteine through phenylalanine. CDR3 DNA is the only sequence kept; it has 45 bases, read in frame from the first base. Via the germline V gene (reference sequence), CDR1 is LNHDA and CDR2 SQIVND. The entry originates in a study of blood T cell repertoires in COVID-19 (dated by TCRdb to between 2020 and 2021). Concerning the study at large: The collaborator samples originated in the United States, Italy and Spain and spanned the acute and convalescent phases of COVID-19. The prospective study material was composed of cDNA or gDNA derived from T cells, B-cell-depleted T cells, or PBMCs. The dataset comprised deeply sampled blood TCRbeta repertoires from subjects exposed to, actively infected with, or recovered from COVID-19. A freely available public database, intended as a resource for researchers studying the immune response to SARS-CoV-2, is where the repertoires were released. The samples were drawn from the first 160 participants of the ongoing ImmuneRACE study and from 1,254 subjects provided by 6 global collaborators. The sample metadata nearly always contained a de-identified subject ID, COVID-19 status, age in years and sex. Where available, HLA class I and class II types were obtained from metadata supplied by the sample provider rather than from assay-based typing. Summary of the overall study and its limitations: The amount of clinical and demographic metadata varied by source and participant and was provided uncurated.

The immunoSEQ Assay, a bias-controlled multiplex PCR, was used to amplify TCRbeta CDR3 regions from genomic DNA. Processing in the source paper ran as follows. The number of nucleated cells in each sample was estimated from the amplification of reference gene primers within the assay. To quantify the absolute abundance of each unique TCRbeta CDR3 rearrangement, sequence reads were collapsed and filtered. For each sample, productive Simpson clonality was calculated as the square root of Simpson's diversity index over productive rearrangements. Sourced from immuneACCESS, this table was stored by TCRdb with only in-frame sequences that have V and J called. A share of the clones is absent; for the studies checked, an unresolved V gene accounts for under half, and the remainder has no known explanation. Clone size and the V and J calls come from that table; the DNA yielded D and trimming. This sample has about 50,000 clones in its table, and 70% to 85% of those were observed once. The ten largest clones capture around 5.4% of the sample.

Enrolling through a virtual design, the prospective study's participants ranged in age from roughly 18 to 90 years and lived across 20 to 25 United States geographic areas. Cohort assignment in the prospective study relied on participant-reported clinical history from a screening survey and a study questionnaire. In the prospective study, whole blood, serum and a nasopharyngeal or oropharyngeal swab were collected from each participant by mobile phlebotomists. Additional blood draws and questionnaires over an approximately 2-month period could optionally be provided by prospective study participants. Prospective study blood samples were shipped either frozen or at room temperature before DNA extraction.

The receptor's source is a woman aged 45-65 years with acute COVID-19. The chain links TRBV19 with TRBJ2-2, with TRBD1 as a weak D call on 6 bases. The material sequenced was PBMCs or T cells enriched from blood (not recorded which). Here is the DNA: TGTGCCAGTAAAGGGGGATCGGTGAACACCGGGGAGCTGTTTTTT. This yields the protein CASKGGSVNTGELFF.